These T cell receptor beta chains were read from a single sample in a study of T cell responses to AZD1222 COVID-19 vaccine. TCRdb's copy holds only in-frame clones and misses some; the assay was immunoSEQ multiplex PCR. The data contain roughly 99,000 clones, approximately 90% of them singletons. Material: peripheral blood, obtained 28 days after the second AZD1222 dose. Receptors were obtained from an adult who received the AZD1222 COVID-19 vaccine. Each CDR3 is given with its conserved first and last residue. A D gene is named only where the DNA matches it firmly. Size values are once, few and many counts, or a class for expanded clones, and some rows have none.

CDR3 DNA: TGTGCCAGCAGTGATCAAGGGGGCGCATACGAGCAGTACTTC
CDR3 protein: CASSDQGGAYEQYF
J gene: TRBJ2-7
clone size: NA
D gene: TRBD1
V gene: TRBV2

CDR3 DNA: TGTGCCAGCAGTGAATCGAGCGCCCAAGATACGCAGTATTTT
CDR3 protein: CASSESSAQDTQYF
J gene: TRBJ2-3
clone size: NA
D gene: NA
V gene: TRBV6-4

CDR3 DNA: TGTGCCAGCAGCTCCCAGGGAAACTCCTACGAGCAGTACTTC
CDR3 protein: CASSSQGNSYEQYF
J gene: TRBJ2-7
clone size: NA
D gene: NA
V gene: TRBV13

CDR3 DNA: TGTGCCAGCAGCCACTCCCGGACAGGGGCGAGGCACCAAGCTTTCTTT
CDR3 protein: CASSHSRTGARHQAFF
J gene: TRBJ1-1
clone size: NA
D gene: TRBD1
V gene: TRBV3-1/TRBV3-2

CDR3 DNA: TGTGCCAGCAGCTTAGAAGGGGGAAAACTGTTTTTT
CDR3 protein: CASSLEGGKLFF
J gene: TRBJ1-4
clone size: few
D gene: NA
V gene: TRBV7-9

CDR3 DNA: TGTGCCAGCATCGACGGGAACCGCAAAAACATTCAGTACTTC
CDR3 protein: CASIDGNRKNIQYF
J gene: TRBJ2-4
clone size: NA
D gene: NA
V gene: TRBV7-9

CDR3 DNA: TGTGCCAGTAGTATAGTCCAGACCAATCAGCCCCAGCATTTT
CDR3 protein: CASSIVQTNQPQHF
J gene: TRBJ1-5
clone size: NA
D gene: NA
V gene: TRBV19

CDR3 DNA: TGTGCCAGCTCACCGGACAATAACTATGGCTACACCTTC
CDR3 protein: CASSPDNNYGYTF
J gene: TRBJ1-2
clone size: once
D gene: NA
V gene: TRBV18

CDR3 DNA: TGTGCCAGCAGGGAGGGACAGCAGTACTTC
CDR3 protein: CASREGQQYF
J gene: TRBJ2-7
clone size: NA
D gene: NA
V gene: TRBV28

CDR3 DNA: TGTGCCAGCAGTGAATATTTACGGAACTCTGGAAACACCATATATTTT
CDR3 protein: CASSEYLRNSGNTIYF
J gene: TRBJ1-3
clone size: NA
D gene: NA
V gene: TRBV6-1

CDR3 DNA: TGTGCCTGGACCGGGACAGATCTTGGCTACACCTTC
CDR3 protein: CAWTGTDLGYTF
J gene: TRBJ1-2
clone size: NA
D gene: TRBD1
V gene: TRBV30

CDR3 DNA: TGTGCTAGCAGCCTTAGGAATACCGGGGAGCTGTTTTTT
CDR3 protein: CASSLRNTGELFF
J gene: TRBJ2-2
clone size: NA
D gene: NA
V gene: TRBV7-7

CDR3 DNA: TGTGCCATCAGTGAGTCGGGAGGGTATCAGCCCCAGCATTTT
CDR3 protein: CAISESGGYQPQHF
J gene: TRBJ1-5
clone size: NA
D gene: NA
V gene: TRBV10-3

CDR3 DNA: TGCGCCAGCAGCGCGGACGGGTATAGCTCCTACGAGCAGTACTTC
CDR3 protein: CASSADGYSSYEQYF
J gene: TRBJ2-7
clone size: NA
D gene: NA
V gene: TRBV5-1

CDR3 DNA: TGTGCCAGCAGTTTAAGGGACAGCAATCAGCCCCAGCATTTT
CDR3 protein: CASSLRDSNQPQHF
J gene: TRBJ1-5
clone size: NA
D gene: NA
V gene: TRBV28

CDR3 DNA: TGTGCCAGTAGTATGGGTAGGGGAAGTGGCTCGGCCAAAAACATTCAGTACTTC
CDR3 protein: CASSMGRGSGSAKNIQYF
J gene: TRBJ2-4
clone size: NA
D gene: NA
V gene: TRBV19

CDR3 DNA: TGCGCCAGCAGTGAGCGGGTGGATGAGCAGTTCTTC
CDR3 protein: CASSERVDEQFF
J gene: TRBJ2-1
clone size: NA
D gene: NA
V gene: TRBV10-1

CDR3 DNA: TGTGCCAGCAGCCCCGGGCCTAATAATTCACCCCTCCACTTT
CDR3 protein: CASSPGPNNSPLHF
J gene: TRBJ1-6
clone size: NA
D gene: NA
V gene: TRBV7-2

CDR3 DNA: TGCGCCAGCAGGTTGCCGGGACTAGCGGGGACAGATACGCAGTATTTT
CDR3 protein: CASRLPGLAGTDTQYF
J gene: TRBJ2-3
clone size: NA
D gene: TRBD2
V gene: TRBV5-1

CDR3 DNA: TGTGCCAGCAGCTTAGTGACTAGCGGTCCCTACGAGCAGTACTTC
CDR3 protein: CASSLVTSGPYEQYF
J gene: TRBJ2-7
clone size: NA
D gene: TRBD2
V gene: TRBV7-9

CDR3 DNA: TGTGCCAGCAGCTTGTCCAAGGGAAAAAAGGGAGATACGCAGTATTTT
CDR3 protein: CASSLSKGKKGDTQYF
J gene: TRBJ2-3
clone size: NA
D gene: NA
V gene: TRBV5-4

CDR3 DNA: TGTGCCAGCAGTTTACCAGCGGGGGAGCAGTACTTC
CDR3 protein: CASSLPAGEQYF
J gene: TRBJ2-7
clone size: few
D gene: TRBD2
V gene: TRBV28